Each of the 20 T cell receptor beta chains below was sequenced from the same sample in a study of blood T cells in healthy people across ages (dated by TCRdb to 2013 to 2016). The library was made by 5' RACE. The listed sequencing device is Illumina HiSeq 2500. A second roughly 6 to 12 cycle PCR used a sample-barcoded 5' primer and a J-beta primer mix. TCRdb ran its own pipeline on the public reads, namely fastp trimming at Q25 and MiXCR clone calling, and kept in-frame beta chains. Every CDR3 protein is listed once, alongside the most common genes and DNA of its rows. For this sample there are some 1.4 million distinct CDR3 sequences; 35% to 45% appear just once. Jointly, the top ten make up roughly 7.9% of the sample. The sample taken for sequencing was blood. The receptor source for this set is a young woman in good health.

This clonotype was recorded a few times. The CDR3 sequence: CSAVDPRDPSYEQYF. In DNA form, the CDR3 reads TGCAGTGCTGTTGACCCACGCGACCCCTCCTACGAGCAGTACTTC. The chain uses TRBV20-1 and TRBJ2-7; D is unresolved. This CDR3 region has 15 residues. V dropped 5 bases and J dropped 0 bases, with 17 bases sitting between them. From germline, CDR1 is DFQATT and CDR2 SNEGSKA (reference sequence).

This clonotype showed up just a few times. The chain carries TRBV20-1 and TRBJ2-3, with TRBD2 identical over 12 bases. The CDR3 has 17 residues. The germline V gene encodes CDR1 DFQATT and CDR2 SNEGSKA (reference sequence). Trimming took 6 bases from V and 0 from J; bases not matched to a gene: 10. The CDR3 sequence: CSAPPGLAGPSTDTQYF. CDR3 nucleotides: TGCAGTGCCCCACCGGGACTAGCGGGCCCTAGCACAGATACGCAGTATTTT.

This clonotype was detected a few times. The chain joins TRBV4-1 to TRBJ2-5, with D perhaps matching TRBD1 (6 bases). The CDR3 extends over 15 amino acids. V dropped 3 bases and J dropped 1 base, with 12 bases sitting between them. Germline values: CDR1 MGHRA, CDR2 YSYEKL. Here the CDR3 reads CASSQTQGSQETQYF. The CDR3 DNA reads as TGCGCCAGCAGCCAGACACAGGGCTCCCAAGAGACCCAGTACTTC.

Of note for this clonotype: Given a much more abundant clone one base away, this may be a read error. The gene calls are TRBV20-1 and TRBJ2-1, with 10 positions matching TRBD1. Trimming took 0 bases from V and 10 from J; bases not matched to a gene: 9. Germline lookup yields CDR1 DFQATT and CDR2 SNEGSKA (reference sequence). This CDR3 is built from 15 residues. The CDR3 bases are TGCAGTGCTAGAGATCCGGGACAGGGGTACCACGAGCAGTTCTTC. It encodes CSARDPGQGYHEQFF.

The table lists this clonotype with a count of one. The CDR3 loop is CASSKWLAGGEGAKNIQYF. The CDR3 bases are TGTGCCAGCAGCAAATGGCTAGCGGGAGGTGAGGGAGCCAAAAACATTCAGTACTTC. This chain connects TRBV21-1 to TRBJ2-4; the table's D call TRBD2 went unverified against the DNA. TRBV21-1 is described as a pseudogene. The CDR3 contains 19 residues.

This chain uses TRBV12-3 or TRBV12-4 with TRBJ1-5; D is undetermined. The V end lost 4 bases, the J end lost 1 base, and 14 bases lay between the germline ends. The CDR3 extends over 16 amino acids. CDR3 coding DNA: TGTGCCAGCAGTTCGAACCCCGGAGGGAGCAATCAGCCCCAGCATTTT. Translation gives CASSSNPGGSNQPQHF.

The chain employs TRBV6-1 and TRBJ1-3; no clear D. V was cut by 1 base and J by 3 bases, with 10 bases left in between. CDR3 size: 15 residues. The germline CDR1 and CDR2 sequences are MNHNS and SASEGT. The CDR3 protein is CASSEVEAGGNTIYF. The DNA of the CDR3 is TGTGCCAGCAGTGAAGTAGAAGCAGGTGGAAACACCATATATTTT.

As to this clonotype: A junction end diverges from the germline sequence, so it may reflect a read error. V is TRBV7-2 and J is TRBJ2-5, with TRBD1 matching over 11 bases. The CDR3 runs 15 residues. Germline CDR1 and CDR2: SGHTA and FQGNSA. CDR3 in DNA: TGTGCCAGCACCGGGACAGGGGGGTCCCAAGGGACCCAGTACTTC. It encodes CASTGTGGSQGTQYF.

The rearrangement joins TRBV11-2 to TRBJ2-4, with D possibly being TRBD1 (6 bases). Trimming removed 0 bases from V and 0 bases from J, with 12 bases in between. The CDR3 has 17 amino acids. Germline V gene lookup returns CDR1 SGHAT and CDR2 FQNNGV. CDR3 region: CASSLDWGLVAKNIQYF. The CDR3 coding sequence is TGTGCCAGCAGCTTAGATTGGGGGCTAGTAGCCAAAAACATTCAGTACTTC. Full variable domain (remainder filled in from reference TRBV11-2 and TRBJ2-4): EAGVAQSPRYKIIEKRQSVAFWCNPISGHATLYWYQQILGQGPKLLIQFQNNGVVDDSQLPKDRFSAERLKGVDSTLKIQPAKLEDSAVYLCASSLDWGLVAKNIQYFGAGTRLSVL.

This clonotype was seen only a few times. This rearrangement joins TRBV20-1 to TRBJ2-5; D might be TRBD2 (5 bases). Between the trimmed V and J ends, which lost 2 bases and 5 bases, there was a span of 12 bases. The CDR3 is 13 residues long. Germline assignment: CDR1 DFQATT and CDR2 SNEGSKA (reference sequence). CDR3 sequence reads: CSARRISGETQYF. Written as DNA, the CDR3 is TGCAGTGCTAGACGGATTTCGGGGGAGACCCAGTACTTC.

This clonotype showed up just a few times. The genes are TRBV5-1 and TRBJ2-1, with 9 bases matching TRBD2. The CDR3 contains 13 residues. CDR1 and CDR2 from the germline V gene are SGHRS and YFSETQ. V lost 6 bases, J lost 5 bases, and 3 bases stayed unmatched. CDR3 DNA sequence: TGCGCCAGCAATTTAGCGGGAGACAATGAGCAGTTCTTC. Translated: CASNLAGDNEQFF.

There are a few counts of this clonotype. This chain connects TRBV5-6 to TRBJ2-7, with D maybe TRBD1 (5 bases). Trimming took 0 bases from V and 3 from J, leaving 13 bases between them. The CDR3 is 15 residues long. Germline CDR1 and CDR2: SGHDT and YYEEEE. CDR3 region: CASSLVQGPLYEQYF. The DNA for the CDR3 is TGTGCCAGCAGCTTGGTTCAGGGCCCTCTCTACGAGCAGTACTTC.

The rearrangement joins TRBV27 to TRBJ1-1, with unresolved D. Germline values: CDR1 MNHEY, CDR2 SMNVEV (reference sequence). The CDR3 totals 17 residues. Trimming pared 5 bases from V and 4 bases from J, leaving 23 bases between. As DNA, the CDR3 is TGTGCCAGCAGTCCTCCGCCGGGCGGATATATGGGCACTGAAGCTTTCTTT. It specifies CASSPPPGGYMGTEAFF.

This chain uses TRBV12-3 or TRBV12-4 with TRBJ1-2, with TRBD1 matching over 8 bases. The CDR3 extends over 14 amino acids. Unmatched junction bases numbered 11, after V lost 6 bases and J lost 8 bases. The CDR3 coding sequence is TGTGCCAGCAGCTTAACAGGGGGTAGGATAGGCTACACCTTC. It specifies CASSLTGGRIGYTF.

This clonotype was seen only once. This chain connects TRBV24-1 to TRBJ2-1, with 12 bases fitting TRBD2. Germline loops: CDR1 KGHDR, CDR2 SFDVKD. After removal of 4 bases from V and 4 bases from J, the junction contained 4 bases not matched to a gene. The CDR3 totals 16 residues. CDR3 in amino acids: CATSESSGGGYNEQFF. As DNA, the CDR3 is TGTGCCACCAGTGAGTCTAGCGGGGGGGGGTACAATGAGCAGTTCTTC.

This clonotype was seen only a few times. The chain couples TRBV6-2 or TRBV6-3 to TRBJ2-3; D is possibly TRBD2 (6 bases). The CDR3 runs 14 residues. The V end was cut by 7 bases, the J end by 0 bases, with 11 bases between. Germline CDR1 MNHEY, CDR2 SVGEGT. Here the CDR3 DNA reads TGTGCCAGCATTGAGCGGGCTAGCACAGATACGCAGTATTTT. It codes for CASIERASTDTQYF.

The V gene is TRBV5-1, the J gene TRBJ2-7, with 9 positions matching TRBD2. CDR1 SGHRS and CDR2 YFSETQ come from the germline V gene. J lost 4 bases, V lost 4 bases, and 9 bases had no gene match. The CDR3 length is 15 residues. The CDR3 spells CASSPDLAGLYEQYF. The CDR3 coding sequence is TGCGCCAGCAGCCCTGACCTAGCGGGGTTGTACGAGCAGTACTTC.

For this clonotype: This may stem from a read error, because a much larger clone lies one nucleotide away. The V call is TRBV7-3, the J call TRBJ2-7; a weak D match, TRBD2 (5 bases). Germline CDR1 and CDR2: SGHTA and FQGTGA. The CDR3 has 13 residues. Between the trimmed V and J ends, which lost 5 bases and 4 bases, there was a span of 12 bases. CDR3 sequence reads: CASSLDGEYEQYF. DNA of the CDR3: TGTGCCAGCAGCCTCGACGGGGAATACGAGCAGTACTTC. The whole variable domain, filled in from reference TRBV7-3 and TRBJ2-7, reads GAGVSQTPSNKVTEKGKYVELRCDPISGHTALYWYRQSLGQGPEFLIYFQGTGAADDSGLPNDRFFAVRPEGSVSTLKIQRTERGDSAVYLCASSLDGEYEQYFGPGTRLTVT.

V is TRBV2 and J is TRBJ2-1, with D tentatively TRBD1 (5 bases). The CDR3 has 12 amino acids. Germline-derived CDR1 and CDR2 are SNHLY and FYNNEI. The CDR3 spells CAVTDPYNEQFF. The CDR3 nucleotides are TGTGCGGTGACAGACCCCTACAATGAGCAGTTCTTC.

The J gene is TRBJ2-7, the V gene TRBV3-1; 8 bases agree with TRBD1. The CDR3 totals 15 residues. Trimming took 6 bases from V and 3 from J; bases not matched to a gene: 10. Germline CDR1 reads LGHDT; CDR2 reads YNNKEL (reference sequence). The CDR3 DNA is TGTGCCAGCAGTACGGACAGGGTCCCCTTCTACGAGCAGTACTTC. Translating it yields CASSTDRVPFYEQYF.